The 2 T cell receptor beta chains given below trace back to one sample, sequenced in a study of Graves' ophthalmopathy and Graves' hyperthyroidism. Amplification targeted the TCR beta CDR3 regions, with RNA transcripts as the source material. The workflow started with a first-round RT-PCR run with HTBI primers and then moved on to a second-round multiplex PCR. TCRdb re-called the multiplex PCR reads through MiXCR, storing one row per CDR3 protein. The table has almost 750,000 distinct CDR3 sequences, 40% seen once. The sample comprised peripheral blood. The receptors here all came from an adult man with Graves' ophthalmopathy.

This clonotype appeared a few times. The chain combines TRBV11-2 with TRBJ1-1; a weak D match, TRBD1 (5 bases). Trimming removed 5 bases at V and 6 bases at J, with 16 bases between. This CDR3 is built from 14 residues. Germline values: CDR1 SGHAT, CDR2 FQNNGV. This CDR3 is CASSPAGVLSEAFF. CDR3 DNA: TGTGCCAGCAGCCCTGCGGGGGTATTGTCTGAAGCTTTCTTT.

The V call is TRBV29-1, the J call TRBJ2-5; 9 positions agree with TRBD2. The CDR3 is made up of 14 amino acids. CDR1 and CDR2 from the germline V gene are SQVTM and ANQGSEA. V was pared by 4 bases and J by 3 bases, with 6 bases of the junction left unmatched. Here the CDR3 reads CSVVRLAGKETQYF. In DNA, the CDR3 is TGCAGCGTTGTGAGGCTAGCGGGGAAAGAGACCCAGTACTTC. Based on the CDR3 plus reference TRBV29-1 and TRBJ2-5, the full variable domain is SAVISQKPSRDICQRGTSLTIQCQVDSQVTMMFWYRQQPGQSLTLIATANQGSEATYESGFVIDKFPISRPNLTFSTLTVSNMSPEDSSIYLCSVVRLAGKETQYFGPGTRLLVL.